This T cell receptor beta chain was profiled in a study of shared T cell receptors in the human thymus (dated by TCRdb to the early 2020s). With regard to the full study: The study examined how the human thymus generates shared, self-reactive T-cell receptor alpha chains.

The library was built by means of the immunoSEQ multiplex PCR assay. TCRdb limited this immuneACCESS table to in-frame rearrangements with V and J called. A share of clones is missing; checked studies link under half to unresolved V genes, and the rest is unexplained. The sample records hundreds of thousands of clones, more than 70% of which are singletons. The ten largest clones represent about 0.0094% of the sample. The germline V gene encodes CDR1 DFQATT and CDR2 SNEGSKA (reference sequence). The CDR3, cysteine through phenylalanine, is 11 amino acids long. CDR3 DNA is the only sequence kept; it has 33 bases, read in frame from the first base. V loses 3 bases, J loses 7 bases, and the germline ends lie 6 bases apart. Regarding this clone: Its antigen is still unknown. It has no much larger one-base neighbor in the sample; base qualities were not kept. The sample contains more than one DNA sequence encoding this CDR3.

This sample was shared with a second study, whose subject was human thymus T cells. As the second paper documents: The donors were immunologically healthy infants in Finland who had open corrective cardiac surgery for congenital heart defects. Thymus tissue was collected as surgical resects that were removed during corrective cardiac surgery. Usage of V and J gene segments appeared to be biased in both the thymic and the peripheral blood repertoires. According to the related research, thymic TCR repertoires were highly overlapping among unrelated individuals. The study used roughly 8 infant thymus samples plus four related peripheral blood samples to characterize TCR alpha and beta repertoires. Donor ages ranged from about 7 to 244 days, and the cohort comprised six male and a couple of female infants. Thymocytes were freed from the tissue by mechanical means and kept at -70 degrees C as pellets of roughly 9-30 million cells. A QIAsymphony instrument was used to extract genomic DNA from frozen cell pellets. TCRB and TCRAD loci were amplified from a standardized quantity of quality-controlled genomic DNA using the immunoSEQ multiplex PCR assay. The amplicons covered the V(D)J region and were long enough to include the CDR3 and to identify the V and J genes. Through the commercial immunoSEQ service, the amplicons were sequenced on an Illumina platform. Primer bias and sequencing errors were corrected as previously described, and TCRAD and TCRB were defined on the basis of the IMGT database. Repertoires were analysed with immunoSEQ Analyzer 3.0 and VDJTools, covering basic statistics, V/J segment usage, diversity estimates, rarefaction and pairwise overlap. Diversity was estimated using the Chao1, ChaoE, Efron-Thisted, Shannon and inverse Simpson indices, and was also estimated on datasets down-sampled to the size of the smallest sample. Repertoire overlap was assessed by strict matching of CDR3 nucleotide sequence, V gene and J gene, and clustering was done by Jaccard-based multidimensional scaling. On average, thymus samples yielded approximately 780,000 unique TCRB clonotypes, whereas blood samples yielded some 92,000.

The chain is made from TRBV20-1 and TRBJ2-2; the D gene remains uncertain. The sequencing input was thymocytes. This TCR derives from a boy younger than two with a congenital heart defect. Donor details come from another sample of the same person, matched by shared clones. This receptor has the CDR3 CSASRGGELFF. The nucleotides read TGCAGTGCTAGTCGAGGCGGGGAGCTGTTTTTT.